This T cell receptor beta chain was identified during a study of post-analysis software for immune sequencing data. General observations from the study: By F measure, strong co-clustering occurred among samples prepared in the same batch. Multiple sclerosis patients showed significantly lower normalized Chao1 diversity than controls did. Roughly five TRBV segments appeared more often in patients than in controls, and TRBV5-6, TRBV5-1 and TRBV20-1 were among these.

Unique molecular identifiers were carried by the TCR beta cDNA libraries. TCRdb re-analysed the PCR reads in MiXCR, keeping a single row per CDR3 protein. The table lists fewer than 850,000 distinct CDR3 sequences, 25% to 30% of them singletons. This CDR3 is 14 amino acids long. Germline CDR1 LGHDT, CDR2 YNNKEL (reference sequence). With 1 base removed from V and 5 bases from J, the gap between germline ends came to 11 bases. There are a few counts of this clonotype. The antigen is not known. The receptor was derived from a girl aged 5-17 years with multiple sclerosis. Material: blood. This chain links TRBV3-1 with TRBJ2-5, with D possibly TRBD2 on 6 matching bases. The CDR3 region is CASSQVRGGETQYF. CDR3 nucleotides: TGTGCCAGCAGCCAAGTCCGCGGAGGGGAGACCCAGTACTTC.